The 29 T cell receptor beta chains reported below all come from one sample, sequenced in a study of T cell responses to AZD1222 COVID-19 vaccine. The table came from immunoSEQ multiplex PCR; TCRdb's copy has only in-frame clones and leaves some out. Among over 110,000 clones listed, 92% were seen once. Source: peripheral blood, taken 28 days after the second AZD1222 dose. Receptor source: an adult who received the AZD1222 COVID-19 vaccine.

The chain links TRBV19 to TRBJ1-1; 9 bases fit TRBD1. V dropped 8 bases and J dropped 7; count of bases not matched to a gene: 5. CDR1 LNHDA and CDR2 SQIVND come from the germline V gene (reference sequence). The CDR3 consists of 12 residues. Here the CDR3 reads CASSQGAGEAFF. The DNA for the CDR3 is TGTGCCAGTTCACAGGGGGCGGGTGAAGCTTTCTTT. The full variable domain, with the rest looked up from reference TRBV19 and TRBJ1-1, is DGGITQSPKYLFRKEGQNVTLSCEQNLNHDAMYWYRQDPGQGLRLIYYSQIVNDFQKGDIAEGYSVSREKKESFPLTVTSAQKNPTAFYLCASSQGAGEAFFGQGTRLTVV.

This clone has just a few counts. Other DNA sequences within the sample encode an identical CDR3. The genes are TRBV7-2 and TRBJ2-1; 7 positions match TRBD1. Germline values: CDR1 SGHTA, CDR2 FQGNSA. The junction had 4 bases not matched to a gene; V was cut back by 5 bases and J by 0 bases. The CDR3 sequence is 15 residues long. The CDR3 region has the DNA TGTGCCAGCAGCCCGGACAGGAGCTCCTACAATGAGCAGTTCTTC. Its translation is CASSPDRSSYNEQFF. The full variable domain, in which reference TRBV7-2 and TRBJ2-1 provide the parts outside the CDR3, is GAGVSQSPSNKVTEKGKDVELRCDPISGHTALYWYRQSLGQGLEFLIYFQGNSAPDKSGLPSDRFSAERTGGSVSTLTIQRTQQEDSAVYLCASSPDRSSYNEQFFGPGTRLTVL.

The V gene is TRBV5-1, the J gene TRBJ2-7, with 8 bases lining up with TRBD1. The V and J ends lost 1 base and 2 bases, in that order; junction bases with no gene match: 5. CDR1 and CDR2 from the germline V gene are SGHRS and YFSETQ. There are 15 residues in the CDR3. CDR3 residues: CASSLSWTGTYEQYV. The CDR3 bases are TGCGCCAGCAGCTTGAGTTGGACAGGGACCTACGAGCAGTACGTC.

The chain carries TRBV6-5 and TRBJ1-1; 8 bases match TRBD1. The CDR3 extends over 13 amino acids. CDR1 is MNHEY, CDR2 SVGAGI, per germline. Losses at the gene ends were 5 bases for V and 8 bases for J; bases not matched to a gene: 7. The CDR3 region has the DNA TGTGCCAGCAGTCCAAGGACAGGGAGGGAAGCTTTCTTT. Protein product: CASSPRTGREAFF.

Here the CDR3 DNA reads TGTGCCAGCAGTGAATCTGGGACACCGCTCGGTGGCTACACCTTC. Residues: CASSESGTPLGGYTF. The chain couples TRBV25-1 to TRBJ1-2; D may be TRBD1 (6 bases). In germline, CDR1 is MGHDK, CDR2 SYGVNS. The CDR3 has 15 residues. V was clipped by 1 base and J by 7 bases, with 16 bases between them.

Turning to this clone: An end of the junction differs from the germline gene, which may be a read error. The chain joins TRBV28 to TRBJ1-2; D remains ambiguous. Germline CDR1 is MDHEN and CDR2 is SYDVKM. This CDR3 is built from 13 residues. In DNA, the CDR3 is TGCAGAGGGAAAAAAGTCCCTAACTATGGCTACACCTTC. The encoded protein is CRGKKVPNYGYTF.

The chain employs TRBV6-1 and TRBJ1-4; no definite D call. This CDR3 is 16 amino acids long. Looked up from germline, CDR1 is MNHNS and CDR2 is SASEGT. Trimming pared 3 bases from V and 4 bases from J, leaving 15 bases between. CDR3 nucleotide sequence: TGTGCCAGCAGTGATCTTGTGACCGGGTATAATGAAAAACTGTTTTTT. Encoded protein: CASSDLVTGYNEKLFF.

The CDR3 DNA reads TGTGCCAGCAGCCCGGGGACAGGTTTGAACACTGAAGCTTTCTTT. Protein sequence: CASSPGTGLNTEAFF. The rearrangement links TRBV7-2 to TRBJ1-1; TRBD1 aligns across 8 bases. With 5 bases clipped from V and 0 bases from J, the junction kept 5 bases outside the gene matches. Germline-derived CDR1 and CDR2 are SGHTA and FQGNSA. This CDR3 is 15 amino acids long.

CDR3 sequence (DNA): TGTGCCAGCAGACGAGAAGCGGGGGGTAATGAGCAGTTCTTC. This encodes CASRREAGGNEQFF. The chain joins TRBV4-2 to TRBJ2-1, with TRBD2 matching 9 bases. The ends lost 6 bases at V and 7 bases at J; junction bases unmatched: 7. The CDR3 covers 14 residues. Germline V gives CDR1 LGHNA, CDR2 YNFKEQ.

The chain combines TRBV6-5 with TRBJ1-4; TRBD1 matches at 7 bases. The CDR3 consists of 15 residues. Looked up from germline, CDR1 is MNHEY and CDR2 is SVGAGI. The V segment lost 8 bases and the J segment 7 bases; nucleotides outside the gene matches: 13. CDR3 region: CASHGPGGRGEKLFF. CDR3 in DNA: TGTGCCAGCCACGGGCCAGGGGGACGAGGTGAAAAACTGTTTTTT.

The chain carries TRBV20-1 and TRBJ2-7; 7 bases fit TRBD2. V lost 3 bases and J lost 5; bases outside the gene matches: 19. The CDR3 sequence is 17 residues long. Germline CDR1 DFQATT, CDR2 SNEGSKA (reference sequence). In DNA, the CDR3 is TGCAGTGCTAGTAAAAGCGCGGGAGTCAAAAGGGTCGACGAGCAGTACTTC. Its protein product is CSASKSAGVKRVDEQYF.

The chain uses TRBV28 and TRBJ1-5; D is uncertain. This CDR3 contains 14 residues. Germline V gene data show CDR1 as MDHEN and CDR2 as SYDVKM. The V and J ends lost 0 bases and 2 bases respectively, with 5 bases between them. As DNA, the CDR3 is TGTGCCAGCAGTTTATGGTCCGGCAATCAGCCCCAGCATTTT. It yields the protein CASSLWSGNQPQHF.

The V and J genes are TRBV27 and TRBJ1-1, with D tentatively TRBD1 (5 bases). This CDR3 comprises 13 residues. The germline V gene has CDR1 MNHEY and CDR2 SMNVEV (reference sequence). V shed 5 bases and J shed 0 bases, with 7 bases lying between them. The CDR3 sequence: CASSGHLNTEAFF. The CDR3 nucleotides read TGTGCCAGCAGTGGACATCTGAACACTGAAGCTTTCTTT.

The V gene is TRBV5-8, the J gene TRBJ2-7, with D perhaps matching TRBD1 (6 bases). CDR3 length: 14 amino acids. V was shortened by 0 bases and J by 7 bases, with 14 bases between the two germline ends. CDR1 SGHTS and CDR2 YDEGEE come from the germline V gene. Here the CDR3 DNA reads TGTGCCAGCAGCTTGGTGGCAGGGGTATCGGAGCAGTACGTC. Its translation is CASSLVAGVSEQYV.

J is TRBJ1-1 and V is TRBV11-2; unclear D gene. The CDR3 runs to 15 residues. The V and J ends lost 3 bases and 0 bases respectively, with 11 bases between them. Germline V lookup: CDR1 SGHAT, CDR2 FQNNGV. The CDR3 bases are TGTGCCAGCAGCTTTACGACGGGCATGAACACTGAAGCTTTCTTT. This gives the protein CASSFTTGMNTEAFF. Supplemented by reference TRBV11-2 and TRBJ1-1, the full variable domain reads EAGVAQSPRYKIIEKRQSVAFWCNPISGHATLYWYQQILGQGPKLLIQFQNNGVVDDSQLPKDRFSAERLKGVDSTLKIQPAKLEDSAVYLCASSFTTGMNTEAFFGQGTRLTVV.

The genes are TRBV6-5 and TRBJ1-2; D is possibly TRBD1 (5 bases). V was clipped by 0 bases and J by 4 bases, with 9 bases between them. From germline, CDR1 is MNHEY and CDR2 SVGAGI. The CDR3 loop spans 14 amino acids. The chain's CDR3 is CASSYSWGGYGYTF. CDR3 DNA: TGTGCCAGCAGTTACTCTTGGGGCGGCTATGGCTACACCTTC.

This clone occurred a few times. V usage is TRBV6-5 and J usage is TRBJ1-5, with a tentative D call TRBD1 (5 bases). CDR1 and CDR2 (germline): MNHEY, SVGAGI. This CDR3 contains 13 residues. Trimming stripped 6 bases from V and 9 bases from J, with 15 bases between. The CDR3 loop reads CASSSGRGRPQHF. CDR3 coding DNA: TGTGCCAGCAGCTCGGGACGGGGACGGCCCCAGCATTTT.

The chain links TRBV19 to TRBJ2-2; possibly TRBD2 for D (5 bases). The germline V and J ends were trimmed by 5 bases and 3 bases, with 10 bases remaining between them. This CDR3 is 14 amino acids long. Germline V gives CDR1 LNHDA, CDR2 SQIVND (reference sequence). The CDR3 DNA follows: TGTGCCAGTAGTGAGTCGGACTACACCGGGGAGCTGTTTTTT. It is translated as CASSESDYTGELFF.

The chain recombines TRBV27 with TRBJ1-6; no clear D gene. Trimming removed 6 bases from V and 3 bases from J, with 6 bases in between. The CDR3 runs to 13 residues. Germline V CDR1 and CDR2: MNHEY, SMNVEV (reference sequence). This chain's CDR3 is CASSLLYNSPLHF. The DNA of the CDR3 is TGTGCCAGCAGCCTACTCTATAATTCACCCCTCCACTTT.

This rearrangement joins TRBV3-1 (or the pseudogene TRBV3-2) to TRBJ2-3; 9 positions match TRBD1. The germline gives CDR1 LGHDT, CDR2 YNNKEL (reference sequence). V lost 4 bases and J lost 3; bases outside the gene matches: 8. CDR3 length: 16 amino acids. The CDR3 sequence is CASSPKLGQGTDTQYF. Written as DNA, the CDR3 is TGTGCCAGCAGCCCAAAACTGGGACAGGGAACAGATACGCAGTATTTT.

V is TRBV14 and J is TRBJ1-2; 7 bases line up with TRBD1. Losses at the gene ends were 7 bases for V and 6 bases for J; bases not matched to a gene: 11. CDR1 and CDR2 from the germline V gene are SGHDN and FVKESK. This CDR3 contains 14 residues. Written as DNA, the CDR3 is TGTGCCAGCACACCGCTGGAGGGGGCGGATGGCTACACCTTC. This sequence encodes CASTPLEGADGYTF.

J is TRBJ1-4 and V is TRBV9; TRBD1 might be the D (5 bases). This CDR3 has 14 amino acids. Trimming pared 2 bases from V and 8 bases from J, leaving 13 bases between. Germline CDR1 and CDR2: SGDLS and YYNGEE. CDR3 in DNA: TGTGCCAGCAGCGTTGCAGGGTCCCGAGAAAAACTGTTTTTT. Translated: CASSVAGSREKLFF.

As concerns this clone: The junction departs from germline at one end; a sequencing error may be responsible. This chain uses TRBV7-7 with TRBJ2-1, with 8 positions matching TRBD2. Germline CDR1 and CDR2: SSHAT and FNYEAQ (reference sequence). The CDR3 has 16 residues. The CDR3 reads CASSLDGRGAYNEQFF. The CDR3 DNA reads TGTGCTAGCAGCTTAGACGGGCGGGGGGCCTACAATGAGCAGTTCTTC.

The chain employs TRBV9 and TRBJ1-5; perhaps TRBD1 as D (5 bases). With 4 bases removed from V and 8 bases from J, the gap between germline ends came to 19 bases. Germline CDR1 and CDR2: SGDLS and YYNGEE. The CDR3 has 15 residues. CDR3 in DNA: TGTGCCAGCAGCCCAGGGAGAGGGAGCCCGGAGCCCCAGCATTTT. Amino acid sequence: CASSPGRGSPEPQHF.

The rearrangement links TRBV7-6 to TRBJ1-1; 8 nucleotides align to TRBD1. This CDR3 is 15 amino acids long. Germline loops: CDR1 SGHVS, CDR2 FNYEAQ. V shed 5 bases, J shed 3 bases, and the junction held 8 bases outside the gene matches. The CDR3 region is CASSLGQGVYTEAFF. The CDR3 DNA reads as TGTGCCAGCAGCCTCGGACAGGGTGTGTACACTGAAGCTTTCTTT. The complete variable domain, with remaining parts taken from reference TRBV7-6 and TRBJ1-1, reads GAGVSQSPRYKVTKRGQDVALRCDPISGHVSLYWYRQALGQGPEFLTYFNYEAQQDKSGLPNDRFSAERPEGSISTLTIQRTEQRDSAMYRCASSLGQGVYTEAFFGQGTRLTVV.

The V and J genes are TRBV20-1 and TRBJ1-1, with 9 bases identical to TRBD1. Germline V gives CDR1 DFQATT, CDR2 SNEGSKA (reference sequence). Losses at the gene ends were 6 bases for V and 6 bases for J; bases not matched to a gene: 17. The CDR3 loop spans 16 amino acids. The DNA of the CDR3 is TGCAGTGCGAGTCCCCGGGACAGGGAGGATTGGGCTGAAGCTTTCTTT. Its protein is CSASPRDREDWAEAFF.

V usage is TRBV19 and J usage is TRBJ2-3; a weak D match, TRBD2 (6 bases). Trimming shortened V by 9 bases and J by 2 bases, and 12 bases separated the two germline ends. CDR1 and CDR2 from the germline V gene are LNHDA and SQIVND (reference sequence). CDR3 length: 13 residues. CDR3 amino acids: CASVSGDTDTQYF. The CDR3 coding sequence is TGTGCCAGCGTTAGCGGAGACACAGATACGCAGTATTTT.

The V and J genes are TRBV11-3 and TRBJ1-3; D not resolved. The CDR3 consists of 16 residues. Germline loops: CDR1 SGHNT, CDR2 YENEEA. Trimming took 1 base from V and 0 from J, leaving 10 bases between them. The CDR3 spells CASSLVPILSGNTIYF. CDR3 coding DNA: TGTGCCAGCAGCTTAGTTCCGATCCTCTCTGGAAACACCATATATTTT.

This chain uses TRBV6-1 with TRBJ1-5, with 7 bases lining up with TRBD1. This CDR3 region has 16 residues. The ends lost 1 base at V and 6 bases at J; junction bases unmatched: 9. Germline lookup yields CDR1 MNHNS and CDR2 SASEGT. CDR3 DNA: TGTGCCAGCAGTGAAGGCAGGGGGAAGAGGTCTCAGCCCCAGCATTTT. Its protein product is CASSEGRGKRSQPQHF.